The T cell receptor (beta chain) under discussion was sequenced for a study of T-cell memory formation after mild COVID-19. This clonotype has at least ten counts. V was clipped by 6 bases and J by 1 base; unmatched bases: 6. This CDR3 has 15 residues. TCRdb called the 5' RACE reads again in MiXCR, with one record for every CDR3 protein. The table shows about 270,000 distinct CDR3 sequences, with roughly 16% occurring only once. The TCR originated in a man aged 18 to 30 who had mild COVID-19 (a few samples of this study predate the infection). Cell type and time point are not known. The V gene is TRBV12-3 or TRBV12-4, the J gene TRBJ2-3; 8 nucleotides agree with TRBD2. Sequencing was performed on PBMCs or a T cell subset sorted from them (not recorded which). CDR3 DNA: TGTGCCAGCAGGAACCAGGGACTAGGCACAGATACGCAGTATTTT. This codes for CASRNQGLGTDTQYF.